These 14 T cell receptor beta chains share one sample of origin, sequenced in a study of technical replicates of blood from a few donors. Clones were read by immunoSEQ multiplex PCR, and TCRdb kept only the in-frame ones, dropping some. This table holds around 60,000 clones, almost 95% found once. Sequenced material: PBMCs. These receptors were collected from a human donor in good health. Some clones in this sample may be carry-over from other donors' samples.

This chain uses TRBV19 with TRBJ2-1; D might be TRBD1 (6 bases). Germline CDR1 is LNHDA and CDR2 is SQIVND (reference sequence). The CDR3 spans 14 residues. The V gene lost 9 bases and the J gene lost 5 bases, with 17 bases spanning the gap. The CDR3 loop is CASTGAGADNEQFF. CDR3 sequence (DNA): TGTGCCAGCACTGGGGCAGGGGCGGACAATGAGCAGTTCTTC.

This clone is classed as medium-sized. Other DNA sequences of this sample code for an identical CDR3. The rearrangement links TRBV29-1 to TRBJ2-7, with TRBD1 matching 8 bases. After removal of 7 bases from V and 1 base from J, the junction contained 9 bases not matched to a gene. The germline V gene encodes CDR1 SQVTM and CDR2 ANQGSEA. The CDR3 contains 14 residues. The CDR3 region has the DNA TGCAGCGCCATGCCAGGGGGCTCTTCCTACGAGCAGTACTTC. It yields the protein CSAMPGGSSYEQYF.

The chain employs TRBV6-5 and TRBJ2-3; D ambiguous. CDR1 and CDR2 (germline): MNHEY, SVGAGI. V was pared by 11 bases and J by 10 bases, with 19 bases between. The CDR3 runs to 12 residues. For the CDR3, the DNA is TGTGCCCTTCTCCAGGCAGTCCCACCGCAGTATTTT. It encodes CALLQAVPPQYF.

This chain connects TRBV4-1 to TRBJ2-1, with D possibly matching TRBD2 (7 bases). V gave up 1 base and J gave up 1 base, with 14 bases separating them. CDR3 length equals 17 residues. The V gene's germline CDR1 is MGHRA and CDR2 YSYEKL. DNA for the CDR3: TGCGCCAGCAGCCAAGTGGGGCGGGGGCCTTCCTACAATGAGCAGTTCTTC. This translates into CASSQVGRGPSYNEQFF.

The chain combines TRBV10-3 with TRBJ2-1; D gene unclear. The CDR3 is made up of 10 amino acids. The V end lost 11 bases, the J end lost 6 bases, and 8 bases lay between the germline ends. Germline V gene lookup returns CDR1 ENHRY and CDR2 SYGVKD. The chain's CDR3 is CALGSNEQFF. As DNA, the CDR3 is TGTGCCCTCGGTTCCAATGAGCAGTTCTTC.

The chain has TRBV18 and TRBJ1-1; TRBD1 agrees at 7 bases. The germline V gene encodes CDR1 KGHSH and CDR2 LQKENI. Germline trimming cut 2 bases from V and 1 base from J; bases unmatched to any gene: 10. This CDR3 is built from 17 residues. This chain's CDR3 is CASSPAPTGNQNTEAFF. The CDR3 DNA reads TGTGCCAGCTCACCAGCCCCGACAGGGAACCAGAACACTGAAGCTTTCTTT.

This rearrangement joins TRBV5-1 to TRBJ2-1; TRBD2 aligns across 12 bases. CDR3 length equals 15 residues. Per the germline V gene, CDR1 is SGHRS and CDR2 is YFSETQ. V was pared by 4 bases and J by 7 bases, with 6 bases of the junction left unmatched. The CDR3 DNA sequence: TGCGCCAGCAGCCAATGGACTAGCGGGATGAATGAGCAGTTCTTC. Its protein product is CASSQWTSGMNEQFF. The variable domain in full, completed from reference TRBV5-1 and TRBJ2-1, reads KAGVTQTPRYLIKTRGQQVTLSCSPISGHRSVSWYQQTPGQGLQFLFEYFSETQRNKGNFPGRFSGRQFSNSRSEMNVSTLELGDSALYLCASSQWTSGMNEQFFGPGTRLTVL.

The genes are TRBV7-2 and TRBJ2-1, with TRBD2 matching 8 bases. This CDR3 is built from 14 residues. V shed 0 bases and J 9 bases; nucleotides not matched to a gene: 4. The V gene's germline CDR1 is SGHTA and CDR2 FQGNSA. This CDR3 is CASSLAGRAREQFF. CDR3 in DNA: TGTGCCAGCAGCTTAGCCGGGAGGGCCCGTGAGCAGTTCTTC.

The rearrangement joins TRBV6-5 to TRBJ2-1; TRBD2 matches at 9 bases. Trimming took 2 bases from V and 7 from J; bases not matched to a gene: 6. The CDR3 sequence is 15 residues long. The germline gives CDR1 MNHEY, CDR2 SVGAGI. The CDR3 region is CASSYVGGGANEQFF. Here the CDR3 DNA reads TGTGCCAGCAGTTACGTAGGCGGGGGGGCGAATGAGCAGTTCTTC.

This clone appeared once. The chain recombines TRBV6-6 with TRBJ2-7; 7 bases fit TRBD2. This CDR3 spans 14 amino acids. V was clipped by 7 bases and J by 4 bases; unmatched bases: 10. Germline CDR1 MNHNY, CDR2 SVGAGI (reference sequence). The CDR3 loop reads CASIFLRESYEQYF. Here the CDR3 DNA reads TGTGCCAGCATTTTTTTGCGGGAGAGTTACGAGCAGTACTTC.

This rearrangement joins TRBV13 to TRBJ2-7, with 10 bases that match TRBD1. There are 14 residues in the CDR3. CDR1 and CDR2 from the germline V gene are PRHDT and FYEKMQ (reference sequence). J gave up 2 bases and V 4 bases, and 2 bases lay outside the gene matches. CDR3 DNA sequence: TGTGCCAGCAGCTCCGGGACAGGGGCCTACGAGCAGTACTTC. Amino acids: CASSSGTGAYEQYF.

The V and J genes are TRBV7-6 and TRBJ2-2, with TRBD1 as a possible D gene (6 bases). The CDR3 has 16 amino acids. Germline V gene sequence: CDR1 SGHVS, CDR2 FNYEAQ. The V end was cut by 5 bases, the J end by 0 bases, with 13 bases between. The CDR3 nucleotides read TGTGCCAGCAGCCCCTCAGCAGGGGCGAACACCGGGGAGCTGTTTTTT. It is translated as CASSPSAGANTGELFF. Full variable domain (remainder filled in from reference TRBV7-6 and TRBJ2-2): GAGVSQSPRYKVTKRGQDVALRCDPISGHVSLYWYRQALGQGPEFLTYFNYEAQQDKSGLPNDRFSAERPEGSISTLTIQRTEQRDSAMYRCASSPSAGANTGELFFGEGSRLTVL.

In DNA, the CDR3 is TGTGCAGTCGGACCCCCCTTCAGGGGCTATGGCTACACCTTC. Translated: CAVGPPFRGYGYTF. This rearrangement joins TRBV7-2 to TRBJ1-2; tentatively, D is TRBD1 (6 bases). CDR1 SGHTA and CDR2 FQGNSA come from the germline V gene. This CDR3 spans 14 amino acids.

This clone was counted a single time. The chain couples TRBV6-5 to TRBJ1-1; D gene ambiguous. Germline-derived CDR1 and CDR2 are MNHEY and SVGAGI. The V and J ends lost 4 bases and 0 bases respectively, with 6 bases between them. The CDR3 is made up of 13 amino acids. Here the CDR3 reads CASSFSLNTEAFF. As DNA, the CDR3 is TGTGCCAGCAGTTTCAGTTTGAACACTGAAGCTTTCTTT.